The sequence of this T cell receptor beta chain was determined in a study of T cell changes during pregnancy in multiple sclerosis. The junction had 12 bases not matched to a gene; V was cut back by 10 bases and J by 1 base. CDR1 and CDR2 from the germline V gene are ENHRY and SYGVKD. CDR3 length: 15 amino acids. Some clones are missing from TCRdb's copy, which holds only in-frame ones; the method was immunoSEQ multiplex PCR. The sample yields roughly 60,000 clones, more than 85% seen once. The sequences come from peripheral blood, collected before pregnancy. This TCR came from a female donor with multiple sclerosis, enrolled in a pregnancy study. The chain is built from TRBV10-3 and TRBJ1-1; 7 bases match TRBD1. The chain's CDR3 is CATHPPGQKNTEAFF. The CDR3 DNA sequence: TGTGCCACCCACCCTCCGGGACAGAAGAACACTGAAGCTTTCTTT.